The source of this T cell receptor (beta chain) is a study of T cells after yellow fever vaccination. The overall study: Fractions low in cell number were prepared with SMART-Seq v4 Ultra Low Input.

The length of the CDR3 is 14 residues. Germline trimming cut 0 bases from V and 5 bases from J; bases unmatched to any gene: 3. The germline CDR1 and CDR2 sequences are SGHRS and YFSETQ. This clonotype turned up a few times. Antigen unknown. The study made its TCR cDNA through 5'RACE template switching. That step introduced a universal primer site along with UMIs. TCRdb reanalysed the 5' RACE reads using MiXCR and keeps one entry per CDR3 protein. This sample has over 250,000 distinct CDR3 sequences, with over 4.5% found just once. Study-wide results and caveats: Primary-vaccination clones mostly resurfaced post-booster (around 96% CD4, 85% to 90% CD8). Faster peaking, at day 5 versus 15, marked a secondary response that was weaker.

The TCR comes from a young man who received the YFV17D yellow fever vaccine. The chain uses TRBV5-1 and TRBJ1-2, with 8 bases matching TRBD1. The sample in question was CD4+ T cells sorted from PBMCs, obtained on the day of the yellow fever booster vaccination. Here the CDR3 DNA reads TGCGCCAGCAGCTTGGGACAGGGGATGTATGGCTACACCTTC. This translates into CASSLGQGMYGYTF.